This T cell receptor (beta chain) derives from a study of shared clonotypes between healthy human individuals. With respect to this clone: Its antigen is not identified.

Study-level findings and limits: In the sorted subsets, rarefaction showed sequencing was incomplete despite large depth.

Here immunoSEQ multiplex PCR was the method, and the copy in TCRdb shows in-frame clones only, minus some. The sample yields around 2.5 million clones, roughly 93% seen once. The source of this sequence is a man younger than 35 in good health. Some clones in this sample may be carry-over from other donors' samples. The sample consisted of naive CD4+ T cells from PBMCs. Subset specified: CD45RA+ positively selected.

The CDR3 DNA is TGTGCCAGCAAACTACAGGGGGCTGCGGACGAGCAGTACTTC. This sequence encodes CASKLQGAADEQYF. The V and J genes are TRBV6-5 and TRBJ2-7; 9 bases fit TRBD1. The CDR3 extends over 14 amino acids. Germline CDR1 and CDR2: MNHEY and SVGAGI. Germline trimming cut 7 bases from V and 5 bases from J; bases unmatched to any gene: 9.